This TCR beta chain is drawn from a study of T cells in Graves' hyperthyroidism and ophthalmopathy. From RNA transcripts, TCR beta CDR3 regions were amplified. RT-PCR in the first round (using the HTBI primer set) targeted the TCR CDR3. MiXCR, applied by TCRdb to the multiplex PCR reads, yields one record per CDR3 protein. This table has approximately 58,000 distinct CDR3 sequences, less than 50% appearing once. This CDR3 region has 13 residues. Germline assignment: CDR1 ENHRY and CDR2 SYGVKD. V gene TRBV10-3 combines with J gene TRBJ1-6, with D possibly being TRBD1 (6 bases). This receptor was taken from a woman aged 25 to 39 with Graves' ophthalmopathy. Sequencing was carried out using blood. CDR3 sequence (DNA): TGTGCACCAACCTCGGACAGTAATTCACCCCTCCACTTT. Translating it yields CAPTSDSNSPLHF.